The 22 T cell receptor beta chains below all came from one sample that was sequenced in a study of Ad26.COV2.S vaccination and SARS-CoV-2 variants. Libraries were prepared by immunoSEQ multiplex PCR; TCRdb keeps only in-frame clonotypes and omits some of them. The sample yields 300,000 to 350,000 clones, approximately 87% seen once. Treatment described: approximately 18 received Ad26.COV2.S at low or high dose, single or two shots; five or six received placebo; per-sample allocation not given. Vaccine and placebo recipients were sampled on day 63 after the first injection. The sample here was peripheral blood, taken in a trial of Ad26.COV2.S vaccine versus placebo. The receptors originated from a person between 18 and 60 years old who received the Ad26.COV2.S COVID-19 vaccine or a placebo.

The table lists this clone with a count of one. The chain uses TRBV7-2 and TRBJ1-2; D gene unclear. The V gene's germline CDR1 is SGHTA and CDR2 FQGNSA. The V and J ends lost 2 bases and 4 bases respectively, with 11 bases between them. The CDR3 contains 14 residues. DNA of the CDR3: TGTGCCAGCAGCTTAAGCGGTTCCGCCTATGGCTACACCTTC. Protein: CASSLSGSAYGYTF.

This chain joins TRBV29-1 and TRBJ2-2, with D maybe TRBD2 (6 bases). Germline V gives CDR1 SQVTM, CDR2 ANQGSEA. This CDR3 is built from 14 residues. V shed 6 bases and J shed 1 base, with 12 bases lying between them. CDR3: CSVWGGVNTGELFF. The CDR3 DNA sequence: TGCAGCGTGTGGGGCGGGGTGAACACCGGGGAGCTGTTTTTT.

The chain combines TRBV4-2 with TRBJ1-1, with D possibly being TRBD1 (6 bases). Germline V gene lookup returns CDR1 LGHNA and CDR2 YNFKEQ. V was trimmed by 0 bases and J by 5 bases, leaving 13 bases between them. The CDR3 has 15 residues. This CDR3 reads CASSQDLQGWTEAFF. For the CDR3, the DNA is TGTGCCAGCAGCCAAGATCTACAGGGTTGGACTGAAGCTTTCTTT.

This clone was counted only a few times. The rearrangement joins TRBV5-1 to TRBJ2-1, with a possible D match to TRBD2 (6 bases). The germline V gene encodes CDR1 SGHRS and CDR2 YFSETQ. The CDR3 has 16 amino acids. V lost 1 base and J lost 0, with 11 bases in between. CDR3 bases: TGCGCCAGCAGCTTGAGGGAGGTTCTCTCCTACAATGAGCAGTTCTTC. Protein sequence: CASSLREVLSYNEQFF.

J is TRBJ2-5 and V is TRBV7-9; D ambiguous. Germline V CDR1 and CDR2: SEHNR, FQNEAQ (reference sequence). Trimming shortened V by 2 bases and J by 3 bases, and 13 bases separated the two germline ends. CDR3 length: 15 amino acids. CDR3 sequence (DNA): TGTGCCAGCAGCTTAACGAGCCAGCCGAAAGAGACCCAGTACTTC. Translating gives CASSLTSQPKETQYF.

The chain joins TRBV11-2 to TRBJ2-5, with 7 positions matching TRBD2. This CDR3 has 15 amino acids. The trim removed 3 bases at V and 5 bases at J, leaving 9 bases unmatched. Germline V CDR1 and CDR2: SGHAT, FQNNGV. The CDR3 is CASSFLGAGLETQYF. The CDR3 DNA is TGTGCCAGCAGCTTCTTGGGAGCGGGACTGGAGACCCAGTACTTC.

This chain connects TRBV3-1 (or the pseudogene TRBV3-2) to TRBJ1-2; 9 positions match TRBD1. The CDR3 sequence is 17 residues long. V dropped 4 bases and J dropped 3; count of bases not matched to a gene: 12. CDR1 is LGHDT and CDR2 is YNNKEL in the germline V gene (reference sequence). CDR3 protein: CASSRFTGGMNDYGYTF. The CDR3 coding sequence is TGTGCCAGCAGCCGTTTCACAGGGGGCATGAATGACTATGGCTACACCTTC.

The chain employs TRBV5-5 and TRBJ2-2; no clear D. This CDR3 has 14 amino acids. CDR1 and CDR2 from the germline V gene are SGHKS and YYEKEE (reference sequence). V was trimmed by 6 bases and J by 0 bases, leaving 9 bases between them. Written as DNA, the CDR3 is TGTGCCAGCACCCTACACCCGAACACCGGGGAGCTGTTTTTT. It codes for CASTLHPNTGELFF.

The gene calls are TRBV6-2 or TRBV6-3 and TRBJ2-3; no firm D call. The CDR3 is made up of 13 amino acids. V shed 6 bases and J shed 2 bases, with 9 bases lying between them. CDR1 and CDR2 (germline): MNHEY, SVGEGT. The CDR3 protein is CASSPPNTDTQYF. CDR3 nucleotides: TGTGCCAGCAGCCCCCCCAACACAGATACGCAGTATTTT.

J is TRBJ2-7 and V is TRBV3-1 (or the pseudogene TRBV3-2), with 10 bases fitting TRBD1. Germline lookup yields CDR1 LGHDT and CDR2 YNNKEL (reference sequence). J lost 3 bases, V lost 2 bases, and 7 bases had no gene match. The CDR3 covers 16 residues. For the CDR3, the DNA is TGTGCCAGCAGCCAACAGGGGACAGGGGTTGACTACGAGCAGTACTTC. Residues: CASSQQGTGVDYEQYF.

About this clone itself: At one end, the junction sequence differs from germline, possibly due to a read error. The rearrangement uses TRBV15 and TRBJ1-2, with TRBD1 identical over 7 bases. CDR1 and CDR2 from the germline V gene are LNHNV and YYDKDF (reference sequence). The CDR3 length is 13 residues. The CDR3 region is CATSRRSSGTAWF. The CDR3 coding sequence is TGTGCCACCAGCAGACGTTCCTCAGGGACAGCGTGGTTC.

The chain has TRBV5-1 and TRBJ2-7, with no clear D. Germline V CDR1 and CDR2: SGHRS, YFSETQ. This CDR3 is built from 14 residues. Trimming left V 0 bases short and J 3 bases short, with 10 bases between. CDR3 protein: CASSLVAGYYEQYV. The CDR3 DNA reads TGCGCCAGCAGCTTGGTGGCCGGATACTACGAGCAGTACGTC.

The CDR3 here is CAWIGTGGYSPLHF. CDR3 bases: TGTGCCTGGATCGGGACAGGGGGGTATTCACCCCTCCACTTT. The chain combines TRBV30 with TRBJ1-6; the match to TRBD1 covers 11 bases. This CDR3 is built from 14 residues. Germline-derived CDR1 and CDR2 are GTSNPN and SVGIG (reference sequence). The J segment lost 8 bases and the V segment lost 4 bases, leaving 4 bases of the junction unmatched.

V and J are TRBV7-9 and TRBJ2-5; D perhaps matches TRBD2 (5 bases). Between the trimmed V and J ends, which lost 4 bases and 2 bases, there was a span of 14 bases. This CDR3 is 15 amino acids long. Germline CDR1 SEHNR, CDR2 FQNEAQ (reference sequence). The CDR3 loop reads CASSSSDGGQETQYF. CDR3 sequence (DNA): TGTGCCAGCAGCTCGTCGGACGGAGGACAAGAGACCCAGTACTTC.

The chain couples TRBV29-1 to TRBJ2-3; D possibly corresponds to TRBD2 (6 bases). The CDR3 spans 15 residues. The V gene lost 6 bases and the J gene lost 5 bases, with 21 bases spanning the gap. The germline gives CDR1 SQVTM, CDR2 ANQGSEA. The CDR3 DNA follows: TGCAGCGTCCTGCATGGCCGGGGGTTGGAAGATACGCAGTATTTT. This gives the protein CSVLHGRGLEDTQYF.

This sequence joins TRBV7-2 and TRBJ2-7; no firm D call. The CDR3 runs 16 residues. From germline, CDR1 is SGHTA and CDR2 FQGNSA. Trimming cost V 4 bases and J 0 bases, with 16 bases left between them. CDR3 region: CASSSAPSVASYEQYF. CDR3 nucleotides: TGTGCCAGCAGCTCCGCGCCGTCGGTAGCCTCCTACGAGCAGTACTTC. Full variable domain (missing parts from reference TRBV7-2 and TRBJ2-7): GAGVSQSPSNKVTEKGKDVELRCDPISGHTALYWYRQSLGQGLEFLIYFQGNSAPDKSGLPSDRFSAERTGGSVSTLTIQRTQQEDSAVYLCASSSAPSVASYEQYFGPGTRLTVT.

The CDR3 nucleotides read TGCGCCGACCCCCGGCCACACACAGATACGCAGTATTTT. This codes for CADPRPHTDTQYF. This chain uses TRBV5-1 with TRBJ2-3; D gene uncertain. V shed 10 bases and J shed 2 bases, with 14 bases lying between them. The CDR3 length is 13 residues. CDR1 SGHRS and CDR2 YFSETQ come from the germline V gene.

This clone was seen once. This chain uses TRBV3-1 (or the pseudogene TRBV3-2) with TRBJ2-1, with 7 bases fitting TRBD2. This CDR3 has 16 residues. Germline lookup yields CDR1 LGHDT and CDR2 YNNKEL (reference sequence). Unmatched junction bases numbered 8, after V lost 2 bases and J lost 4 bases. The CDR3 nucleotides read TGTGCCAGCAGCCAATTCCGCGGGGGTTGGTACAATGAGCAGTTCTTC. It codes for CASSQFRGGWYNEQFF.

V gene TRBV27 combines with J gene TRBJ2-7; 8 nucleotides agree with TRBD1. The CDR3 has 14 amino acids. The V gene's germline CDR1 is MNHEY and CDR2 SMNVEV (reference sequence). V shed 5 bases and J 6 bases; nucleotides not matched to a gene: 9. The CDR3 DNA follows: TGTGCCAGCAGTCCCACGGACAGGGTCGGCGAGCAGTACGTC. Residues: CASSPTDRVGEQYV.

As DNA, the CDR3 is TGTGCCAGCAGCCCCCGGCAGGGGGGGGTTTATGGCTACACCTTC. It is translated as CASSPRQGGVYGYTF. The chain links TRBV7-9 to TRBJ1-2; 7 bases are a match to TRBD1. The CDR3 spans 15 residues. CDR1 is SEHNR and CDR2 is FQNEAQ in the germline V gene (reference sequence). With V trimmed by 5 bases and J by 5 bases, 11 bases remained unmatched.

The rearrangement uses TRBV5-1 and TRBJ2-2; D not resolved. Per germline, CDR1 SGHRS and CDR2 YFSETQ. The CDR3 contains 15 residues. V gave up 4 bases and J gave up 7 bases, with 17 bases separating them. The CDR3 region is CASSPLGPEYGELFF. CDR3 coding DNA: TGCGCCAGCAGCCCCTTGGGCCCCGAATACGGGGAGCTGTTTTTT.

CDR3 region: CASSQGLARYITDTQYF. In DNA form, the CDR3 reads TGCGCCAGCAGCCAAGGACTAGCGCGGTACATCACAGATACGCAGTATTTT. The chain joins TRBV4-3 to TRBJ2-3; 8 bases fit TRBD2. V was pared by 1 base and J by 2 bases, with 8 bases of the junction left unmatched. CDR1 LGHNA and CDR2 YSLEER come from the germline V gene. The CDR3 has 17 amino acids.